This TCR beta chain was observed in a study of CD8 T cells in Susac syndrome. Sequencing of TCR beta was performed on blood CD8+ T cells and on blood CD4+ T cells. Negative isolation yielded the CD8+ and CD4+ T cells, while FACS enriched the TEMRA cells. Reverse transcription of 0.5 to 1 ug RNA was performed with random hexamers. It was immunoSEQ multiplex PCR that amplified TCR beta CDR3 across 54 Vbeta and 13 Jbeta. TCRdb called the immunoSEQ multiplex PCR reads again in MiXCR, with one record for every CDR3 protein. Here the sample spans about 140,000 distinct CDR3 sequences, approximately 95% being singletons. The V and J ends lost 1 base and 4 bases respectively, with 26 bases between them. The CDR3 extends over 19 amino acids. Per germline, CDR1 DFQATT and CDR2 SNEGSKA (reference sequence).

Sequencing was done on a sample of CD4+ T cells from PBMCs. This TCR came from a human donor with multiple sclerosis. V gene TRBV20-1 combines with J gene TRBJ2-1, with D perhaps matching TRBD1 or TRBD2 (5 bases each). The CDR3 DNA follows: TGCAGTGCTAGAGTTCTGACTACCAGCAGAGGGGTGGTGTACAATGAGCAGTTCTTC. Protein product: CSARVLTTSRGVVYNEQFF.